Below are 23 T cell receptor beta chains sequenced from a single sample in a study of T cells in women clearing cervical HPV infection. The protocol was immunoSEQ multiplex PCR, while the TCRdb copy is restricted to in-frame clones and leaves out a portion. This listing includes 30,000 to 45,000 clones. The sequencing input was blood buffy coat. These receptors all stem from a woman aged 18-70 years with a cervical HPV16 infection that either progressed to CIN3+ or cleared (not recorded which).

A remark on this clone: The CDR3 goes on 3 residues after the read ends, and that part is filled in from the germline J gene. The chain couples TRBV7-2 to TRBJ2-7; 7 nucleotides line up with TRBD2. Per germline, CDR1 SGHTA and CDR2 FQGNSA. This CDR3 comprises 15 residues. The V segment lost 5 bases and the J segment 4 bases; nucleotides outside the gene matches: 11. CDR3 residues: CASSPIPGLGYEQYF. CDR3 bases read: TGTGCCAGCAGCCCGATCCCCGGACTAGGTTACGAG.

A note on this clone: Coverage ceases 3 residues before the CDR3 finishes, and the germline J gene fills in the end. The genes are TRBV5-1 and TRBJ2-7; TRBD2 aligns across 9 bases. This CDR3 comprises 17 residues. The V gene's germline CDR1 is SGHRS and CDR2 YFSETQ. J was trimmed by 0 bases and V by 4 bases; bases with no gene match: 11. CDR3 bases read: TGCGCCAGCAGCAAATATAGCGGGGGCTCTAGCTCCTACGAG. Protein product: CASSKYSGGSSSYE. The full CDR3 sequence reads CASSKYSGGSSSYEQYF.

Points on this clone: Read data end 3 residues before the CDR3 end; the end is taken from the germline J gene. The chain has TRBV5-1 and TRBJ2-3, with TRBD1 as a possible D gene (7 bases). Germline loops: CDR1 SGHRS, CDR2 YFSETQ. This CDR3 contains 16 residues. The CDR3 loop reads CASSPTGTLVGETQYF. The part of the CDR3 DNA that was read is TGCGCCAGCAGTCCGACAGGGACTTTGGTAGGTGAGACG.

For this clone: The DNA ends 3 residues before the CDR3 does, and the rest of the CDR3 is filled in from the germline J gene. The chain uses TRBV7-9 and TRBJ1-2; 7 nucleotides agree with TRBD1. The CDR3 contains 15 residues. Germline assignment: CDR1 SEHNR and CDR2 FQNEAQ (reference sequence). The CDR3 here is CASSFRQGGADTYTF. The CDR3 bases that were read are TGTGCCAGCAGCTTCCGACAGGGAGGAGCAGATACC.

As to this clone: The read finishes 3 residues shy of the CDR3 end, and the germline J gene is used to complete it. The J gene is TRBJ1-2, the V gene TRBV19; 7 bases map to TRBD1. Germline V CDR1 and CDR2: LNHDA, SQIVND (reference sequence). CDR3 size: 14 residues. The covered CDR3 bases are TGTGCCAGTACCCGACAGGGTTCCTACAATGAC. The encoded protein is CASTRQGSYND. The entire CDR3 is CASTRQGSYNDYTF. The complete variable domain, with remaining parts taken from reference TRBV19 and TRBJ1-2, reads DGGITQSPKYLFRKEGQNVTLSCEQNLNHDAMYWYRQDPGQGLRLIYYSQIVNDFQKGDIAEGYSVSREKKESFPLTVTSAQKNPTAFYLCASTRQGSYNDYTFGSGTRLTVV.

About this clone: The CDR3 is cut off 3 residues early in the read; its end comes from the germline J gene. The V call is TRBV20-1, the J call TRBJ2-3; the D gene is possibly TRBD2 (6 bases). The CDR3 is 14 residues long. The germline V and J ends were trimmed by 6 bases and 2 bases, with 15 bases remaining between them. Germline CDR1 and CDR2: DFQATT and SNEGSKA (reference sequence). Partial CDR3 DNA: TGCAGTGCCACGGGGGTATCTCTCACAGATACG. Translating gives CSATGVSLTDT. The CDR3 as a whole reads CSATGVSLTDTQYF.

As concerns this clone: The read ends 3 residues shy of where the CDR3 ends; the end is completed using the germline J gene. The chain has TRBV5-4 and TRBJ2-1; D unclear. Germline assignment: CDR1 SGHNT and CDR2 YYREEE (reference sequence). This CDR3 contains 16 residues. Trimming removed 2 bases from V and 0 bases from J, with 12 bases in between. CDR3 bases read: TGTGCCAGCAGCTTACCACCAGCGAGCTCCTACAATGAG. It specifies CASSLPPASSYNE. In full, the CDR3 reads CASSLPPASSYNEQFF. Filled out from reference TRBV5-4 and TRBJ2-1, the complete variable domain reads ETGVTQSPTHLIKTRGQQVTLRCSSQSGHNTVSWYQQALGQGPQFIFQYYREEENGRGNFPPRFSGLQFPNYSSELNVNALELDDSALYLCASSLPPASSYNEQFFGPGTRLTVL.

About this clone itself: The sequenced fragment ends 3 residues before the CDR3 boundary, so the rest is inferred from the germline J gene. The rearrangement joins TRBV5-1 to TRBJ2-1; 9 bases match TRBD2. The ends lost 0 bases at V and 8 bases at J; junction bases unmatched: 9. CDR3 length equals 16 residues. From germline, CDR1 is SGHRS and CDR2 YFSETQ. The CDR3 here is CASSLASGNQMDEQFF. The sequenced CDR3 bases are TGCGCCAGCAGCTTGGCTAGCGGGAACCAAATGGATGAG.

Concerning this clone itself: Read data end 3 residues before the CDR3 end; the end is taken from the germline J gene. V gene TRBV6-2 or TRBV6-3 combines with J gene TRBJ1-1, with 9 bases aligning to TRBD1. After removal of 5 bases from V and 4 bases from J, the junction contained 8 bases not matched to a gene. Germline-derived CDR1 and CDR2 are MNHEY and SVGEGT. This CDR3 has 15 residues. This chain's CDR3 is CASSHNPTGGTEAFF. The CDR3 bases that were read are TGTGCCAGCAGTCACAACCCGACAGGGGGCACTGAA.

Of note for this clone: The CDR3 end is not reached by the read, which stops 3 residues before it; the germline J gene fills it in. Other DNA sequences of this sample code for an identical CDR3. The V and J genes are TRBV18 and TRBJ2-1; TRBD2 agrees at 10 bases. Germline loops: CDR1 KGHSH, CDR2 LQKENI. This CDR3 has 17 residues. The trim removed 3 bases at V and 7 bases at J, leaving 12 bases unmatched. The CDR3 DNA, read in part, is TGTGCCAGCTCACCTCCCCTTACTAGCGGGACCTGGAATGAG. It encodes CASSPPLTSGTWNE. The whole CDR3 reads CASSPPLTSGTWNEQFF.

As to this clone: The read ends 3 residues shy of where the CDR3 ends; the end is completed using the germline J gene. The V call is TRBV7-2, the J call TRBJ1-5; D not certain. Germline CDR1 reads SGHTA; CDR2 reads FQGNSA. CDR3 length: 13 residues. The V and J ends lost 0 bases and 6 bases respectively, with 6 bases between them. The sequenced part of the CDR3 DNA is TGTGCCAGCAGCTTAGCTCCGGGTCAGCCC. It is translated as CASSLAPGQP. The entire CDR3 protein reads CASSLAPGQPQHF.

Concerning this clone: The missing CDR3 end, 3 residues past where the read stops, is filled in from the germline J gene. The chain employs TRBV7-3 and TRBJ1-1; no firm D call. In germline, CDR1 is SGHTA, CDR2 FQGTGA. There are 15 residues in the CDR3. Here the CDR3 reads CASSLTAGAYNEAFF. The CDR3 DNA, read in part, is TGTGCCAGCAGCTTAACGGCGGGTGCTTACAATGAG. Full variable domain (rest looked up from reference TRBV7-3 and TRBJ1-1): GAGVSQTPSNKVTEKGKYVELRCDPISGHTALYWYRQSLGQGPEFLIYFQGTGAADDSGLPNDRFFAVRPEGSVSTLKIQRTERGDSAVYLCASSLTAGAYNEAFFGQGTRLTVV.

Concerning this clone: The DNA ends 3 residues before the CDR3 does, and the rest of the CDR3 is filled in from the germline J gene. The chain couples TRBV5-5 to TRBJ2-7; TRBD2 matches at 9 bases. Trimming removed 0 bases from V and 1 base from J; junction bases left unmatched: 2. The CDR3 has 15 residues. The germline V gene encodes CDR1 SGHKS and CDR2 YYEKEE (reference sequence). CDR3 bases read: TGTGCCAGCAGCTTGGCTAGCGGGGCGTCCTACGAG. This translates into CASSLASGASYE. The entire CDR3 protein reads CASSLASGASYEQYF.

A remark on this clone: Coverage ceases 3 residues before the CDR3 finishes, and the germline J gene fills in the end. The chain is built from TRBV12-3 or TRBV12-4 and TRBJ1-1, with D perhaps TRBD1 (6 bases). V was trimmed by 6 bases and J by 4 bases, leaving 12 bases between them. The CDR3 contains 13 residues. Incomplete CDR3 DNA: TGTGCCAGCAGAGTGGACAGCCTCACTGAA. Translated, it gives CASRVDSLTE. The CDR3, in full, reads CASRVDSLTEAFF.

The CDR3 bases that were read are TGTGCCAGCAGCTTAGAGGGCAGATCAGTAGAGACC. Translation gives CASSLEGRSVET. The complete CDR3 reads CASSLEGRSVETQYF. V is TRBV7-6 and J is TRBJ2-5; the D is unclear. Sequencing ends 3 residues short of the CDR3 end; the germline J gene provides the rest. The germline V gene encodes CDR1 SGHVS and CDR2 FNYEAQ. The germline V and J ends were trimmed by 1 base and 4 bases, with 13 bases remaining between them. The CDR3 has 15 amino acids.

The CDR3: CASREQGDTTEAFF. The sequenced CDR3 bases are TGTGCCAGCAGGGAACAGGGGGATACCACTGAA. V and J are TRBV2 and TRBJ1-1; 8 positions agree with TRBD1. The sequence runs out 3 residues before the end of the CDR3; the remainder is reconstructed from the germline J gene. Per the germline V gene, CDR1 is SNHLY and CDR2 is FYNNEI. This CDR3 is built from 14 residues. V lost 6 bases and J lost 4; bases outside the gene matches: 7. Looking up the rest from reference TRBV2 and TRBJ1-1 gives the full variable domain: EPEVTQTPSHQVTQMGQEVILRCVPISNHLYFYWYRQILGQKVEFLVSFYNNEISEKSEIFDDQFSVERPDGSNFTLKIRSTKLEDSAMYFCASREQGDTTEAFFGQGTRLTVV.

Regarding this clone: Coverage ceases 3 residues before the CDR3 finishes, and the germline J gene fills in the end. The chain is built from TRBV5-1 and TRBJ2-3; 10 bases line up with TRBD1. The CDR3 is 15 residues long. Germline CDR1 and CDR2: SGHRS and YFSETQ. V was pared by 4 bases and J by 4 bases, with 6 bases of the junction left unmatched. CDR3 DNA, as far as it was read: TGCGCCAGCAGCGGCGGGACAGGGGACTCAGATACG. Protein product: CASSGGTGDSDT. The entire CDR3 protein is CASSGGTGDSDTQYF.

Comment on this clone: The read terminates 3 residues before the CDR3 end, so the remaining end is supplied by the germline J gene. The chain is built from TRBV19 and TRBJ2-4; weak D call: TRBD2 (6 bases). Germline V gives CDR1 LNHDA, CDR2 SQIVND (reference sequence). V was pared by 2 bases and J by 4 bases, with 12 bases between. The CDR3 spans 15 residues. CDR3 amino acids: CASSINGGDKNIQYF. The CDR3 bases that were read are TGTGCCAGTAGTATAAATGGCGGGGATAAAAACATT.

About this clone itself: The read gets to within 3 residues of the CDR3 end, and the germline J gene fills in the rest. The chain recombines TRBV29-1 with TRBJ1-2; D perhaps matches TRBD1 (5 bases). The CDR3 contains 12 residues. CDR1 SQVTM and CDR2 ANQGSEA come from the germline V gene. CDR3 sequence: CSGSRATDTYTF. Partial CDR3 DNA: TGCAGCGGTAGTAGGGCGACAGATACC.

Of note for this clone: Read coverage stops 3 residues before the CDR3 terminus; the germline J gene supplies the remainder. The genes are TRBV5-1 and TRBJ1-6; no reliable D call. The CDR3 loop spans 12 amino acids. Germline V CDR1 and CDR2: SGHRS, YFSETQ. V lost 2 bases and J 8 bases, leaving 5 bases between the germline ends. Partial CDR3 DNA: TGCGCCAGCAGCTTTTCAGATTCACCC. Translating it yields CASSFSDSP. Given in full, the CDR3 is CASSFSDSPLHF.

A remark on this clone: The sequence runs out 3 residues before the end of the CDR3; the remainder is reconstructed from the germline J gene. This rearrangement joins TRBV20-1 to TRBJ2-7, with D possibly being TRBD2 (5 bases). Germline CDR1 and CDR2: DFQATT and SNEGSKA (reference sequence). Trimming took off 2 bases at V and 3 bases at J, with 11 bases between the two ends. CDR3 length equals 13 residues. The CDR3 sequence: CSARSGYGYEQYF. Incomplete CDR3 DNA: TGCAGTGCTAGAAGCGGCTATGGCTACGAG.

Remarks on this clone: The read terminates 3 residues ahead of where the CDR3 ends, so the germline J gene completes it. This sequence joins TRBV7-3 and TRBJ2-5; D call uncertain. Germline V lookup: CDR1 SGHTA, CDR2 FQGTGA. V lost 5 bases to trimming and J lost 2 bases, with 12 bases between them. This CDR3 region has 14 residues. CDR3 protein: CASSLSFGQETQYF. The sequenced CDR3 bases are TGTGCCAGCAGCCTCAGTTTTGGTCAAGAGACC.

Comment on this clone: The read is 3 residues too short to cover the CDR3 end, so that end is filled in from the germline J gene. This rearrangement joins TRBV6-1 to TRBJ1-2; the match to TRBD1 covers 8 bases. The CDR3 runs to 14 residues. From germline, CDR1 is MNHNS and CDR2 SASEGT. The V gene end was trimmed by 4 bases and the J gene end by 4 bases; junction bases not matched to a gene: 5. The CDR3 loop reads CASSVRTGLYGYTF. The covered CDR3 bases are TGTGCCAGCAGTGTCCGGACAGGGCTCTATGGC.